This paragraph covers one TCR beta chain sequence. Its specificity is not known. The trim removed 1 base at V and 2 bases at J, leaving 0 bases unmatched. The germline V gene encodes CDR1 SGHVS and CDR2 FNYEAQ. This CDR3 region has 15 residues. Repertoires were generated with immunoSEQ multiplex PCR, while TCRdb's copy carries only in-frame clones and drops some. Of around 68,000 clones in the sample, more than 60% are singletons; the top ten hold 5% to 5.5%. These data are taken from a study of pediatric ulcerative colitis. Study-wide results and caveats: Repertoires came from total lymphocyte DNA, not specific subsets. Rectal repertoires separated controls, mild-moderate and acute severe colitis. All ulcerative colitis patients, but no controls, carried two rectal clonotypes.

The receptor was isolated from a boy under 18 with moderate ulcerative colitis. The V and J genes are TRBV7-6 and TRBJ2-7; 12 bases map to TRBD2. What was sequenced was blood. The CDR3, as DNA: TGTGCCAGCAGCTTAGGACTAGCGGGAGCCTACGAGCAGTACTTC. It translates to CASSLGLAGAYEQYF.